Listed below are T cell receptor beta chains from one sample, sequenced in a study of read filtering for tumor transcriptome and immune sequencing. TCRdb used MiXCR to reprocess the reads, holding one entry per CDR3 protein. The data contain tens of thousands of distinct CDR3 sequences, around 18% of them seen just once; the ten biggest clones take up around an eighth. Sequenced: a population of CD138-negative cells sorted from bone marrow. The receptors derive from a donor at least 40 years old with multiple myeloma. CDR3s include the opening cysteine and the closing phenylalanine or tryptophan. Fields, in order: J gene, D gene, V gene, clone size, CDR3 protein, CDR3 DNA. D genes are given only for firm matches. Part of the rows lack a size; the others show once, few, many or a class for expanded clones.

TRBJ1-1 | TRBD1 | TRBV12-3/TRBV12-4 | NA | CASSFERTGGPEAFF | TGTGCCAGCAGTTTTGAGAGGACAGGGGGCCCTGAGGCTTTCTTT
TRBJ2-3 | TRBD2 | TRBV30 | many | CAWSSGLAGGSDTQYF | TGTGCCTGGAGTTCCGGACTAGCGGGAGGATCAGATACGCAGTATTTT
TRBJ2-5 | NA | TRBV6-4 | many | CASSEVQETQYF | TGTGCCAGCAGTGAAGTCCAAGAGACCCAGTACTTC
TRBJ1-2 | NA | TRBV28 | NA | CASRGTEANYGYTF | TGTGCCAGCAGGGGGACGGAAGCTAACTATGGCTACACCTTC
TRBJ1-1 | NA | TRBV29-1 | many | CSAGQVNTEAFF | TGCAGCGCGGGTCAGGTAAACACTGAAGCTTTCTTT
TRBJ1-2 | TRBD1 | TRBV3-1 | many | CASSPGTGLYGYTF | TGTGCCAGCAGCCCCGGGACAGGGCTGTATGGCTACACCTTC
TRBJ2-5 | TRBD2 | TRBV19 | many | CASTPAGGGETQYF | TGTGCCAGTACCCCGGCGGGGGGAGGAGAGACCCAGTACTTC
TRBJ2-5 | TRBD1 | TRBV6-5 | NA | CASTRDRLQETQYF | TGTGCCAGCACTCGGGACAGACTCCAAGAGACCCAGTACTTC
TRBJ1-5 | NA | TRBV5-1 | many | CASSLTSNQPQHF | TGCGCCAGCAGCTTGACAAGCAATCAGCCCCAGCATTTT
TRBJ1-5 | NA | TRBV20-1 | NA | CSASTGIGGDQPQHF | TGCAGTGCTAGCACCGGGATAGGGGGGGATCAGCCCCAGCATTTT
TRBJ1-2 | NA | TRBV9 | NA | CASSVWFDSSYGYNF | TGTGCCAGCAGCGTTTGGTTTGACAGTAGCTATGGCTACAACTTC
TRBJ1-5 | TRBD1 | TRBV6-6 | many | CASQSGPGTGGNQPQHF | TGTGCCAGCCAGAGTGGCCCCGGCACAGGGGGCAATCAGCCCCAGCATTTT
TRBJ2-4 | NA | TRBV20-1 | many | CSVNPSAQIPESRFGIQYF | TGCAGTGTTAACCCGAGCGCACAGATCCCGGAGAGTAGATTTGGAATTCAGTACTTC
TRBJ2-7 | TRBD1 | TRBV10-3 | many | CATGTVSYEQYF | TGTGCCACCGGGACAGTCTCCTACGAGCAGTACTTC
TRBJ2-1 | NA | TRBV7-2 | many | CASSLMSDEQFF | TGTGCCAGCAGCTTAATGTCGGATGAGCAGTTCTTC
TRBJ2-5 | NA | TRBV20-1 | many | CSGQQETQYF | TGCTCAGGGCAGCAAGAGACCCAGTACTTC
TRBJ2-2 | TRBD2 | TRBV11-3 | NA | CASSGLAGGTGELFF | TGTGCCAGCAGTGGACTAGCGGGAGGTACCGGGGAGCTGTTTTTT
TRBJ2-7 | NA | TRBV6-1 | many | CASSEVNADEQYF | TGTGCCAGCAGTGAAGTGAATGCGGACGAGCAGTACTTC
TRBJ2-7 | TRBD2 | TRBV4-2 | NA | CASRHSGLADYEQYF | TGTGCCAGCCGCCACTCCGGTCTAGCGGACTACGAGCAGTACTTC
TRBJ1-2 | NA | TRBV29-1 | NA | CSVGQGDYGYTF | TGCAGCGTTGGGCAGGGAGATTATGGCTACACCTTC
TRBJ1-5 | TRBD1 | TRBV7-8 | many | CASSLTTGGAPQPQHF | TGTGCCAGCAGCCTAACTACAGGGGGCGCCCCTCAGCCCCAGCATTTT
TRBJ2-3 | NA | TRBV3-1 | NA | CASSLDIRGARDTQYF | TGTGCCAGCAGCCTAGACATCAGGGGGGCTCGGGATACGCAGTATTTT
TRBJ2-1 | TRBD2 | TRBV12-3/TRBV12-4 | many | CASSLRVREGIF | TGTGCCAGCAGTTTACGGGTCAGGGAGGGGATCTTC
TRBJ2-2 | TRBD2 | TRBV27 | many | CASSLSSGVTGELFF | TGTGCCAGCAGTTTAAGTAGCGGGGTCACCGGGGAGCTGTTTTTT
TRBJ1-2 | TRBD1 | TRBV4-1 | NA | CASSQTPGQGAWGYTF | TGCGCCAGCAGCCAAACCCCGGGACAGGGGGCTTGGGGCTACACCTTC
TRBJ2-3 | NA | TRBV5-1 | many | CASGTPTTDTQYF | TGCGCCAGCGGAACCCCGACCACAGATACGCAGTATTTT
TRBJ2-5 | TRBD2 | TRBV5-1 | many | CASSLSSGSQETQYF | TGCGCCAGCAGCTTGAGTAGCGGGAGTCAAGAGACCCAGTACTTC
TRBJ2-7 | NA | TRBV20-1 | NA | CSARGQSSYEQCF | TGCAGTGCCCGGGGGCAGTCTTCCTACGAGCAGTGCTTC
TRBJ2-1 | NA | TRBV9 | many | CASSVGGGLAYNEQFF | TGTGCCAGCAGCGTAGGGGGGGGCCTCGCCTACAATGAGCAGTTCTTC
TRBJ2-7 | NA | TRBV7-9 | many | CASSPSQRYSPVEQYF | TGTGCCAGCAGCCCCTCGCAACGGTACAGTCCAGTGGAGCAGTACTTC
TRBJ2-3 | NA | TRBV20-1 | NA | CSAREIRYTDTQYF | TGCAGTGCTAGAGAAATCCGTTACACAGATACGCAGTATTTT
TRBJ2-3 | TRBD1 | TRBV5-4 | NA | CAGRKGASTDTQYF | TGTGCCGGCCGGAAGGGGGCTAGCACAGATACGCAGTATTTT
TRBJ2-1 | TRBD2 | TRBV7-8 | medium-sized | CASSPPRGGNNEQFF | TGTGCCAGCAGCCCGCCCCGGGGGGGCAACAATGAGCAGTTCTTC
TRBJ2-1 | TRBD2 | TRBV6-2/TRBV6-3 | few | CASSPSGGTSNEQFF | TGTGCCAGCAGTCCCAGCGGGGGGACCTCCAATGAGCAGTTCTTC
TRBJ1-5 | TRBD1 | TRBV29-1 | many | CSVRGSNQPQHF | TGCAGCGTCAGGGGGTCTAATCAGCCCCAGCATTTT
TRBJ2-3 | NA | TRBV4-1 | many | CASSQESFVSATDTQYF | TGCGCCAGCAGCCAAGAATCTTTTGTGTCAGCCACAGATACGCAGTATTTT
TRBJ2-1 | NA | TRBV7-9 | many | CASRFSRVNEQFF | TGTGCCAGCAGGTTCTCGCGGGTCAATGAGCAGTTCTTC
TRBJ2-7 | TRBD1 | TRBV5-1 | many | CASSPGTVSYEQYF | TGCGCCAGCAGCCCGGGGACAGTCTCCTACGAGCAGTACTTC
TRBJ1-1 | TRBD1 | TRBV20-1 | many | CSANDRGNTEAFF | TGCAGTGCTAATGACAGGGGTAACACTGAAGCTTTCTTT